These 29 T cell receptor beta chains originate from one sample sequenced in a study of blood T cell repertoires in COVID-19. Profiled with immunoSEQ multiplex PCR; TCRdb holds only in-frame clones, not every one. The data hold 250,000 to 350,000 clones, with 80% to 85% observed a single time. The specimen sequenced was peripheral blood. These receptors were taken from a person aged 70 to 85 with COVID-19, enrolled during active disease.

The chain employs TRBV29-1 and TRBJ1-5; TRBD1 matches at 8 bases. The CDR3 runs to 15 residues. CDR1 and CDR2 from the germline V gene are SQVTM and ANQGSEA. The ends lost 4 bases at V and 7 bases at J; junction bases unmatched: 12. CDR3 DNA: TGCAGCGTTGCCTCCGGGACAGGACTCCAACAGCCCCAGCATTTT. Its translation is CSVASGTGLQQPQHF.

The rearrangement links TRBV3-1 (or the pseudogene TRBV3-2) to TRBJ2-2; TRBD2 matches 11 bases. The junction had 11 bases not matched to a gene; V was cut back by 3 bases and J by 2 bases. Germline V lookup: CDR1 LGHDT, CDR2 YNNKEL (reference sequence). The CDR3 contains 19 residues. CDR3: CASSQVSGGASRNTGELFF. The CDR3 coding sequence is TGTGCCAGCAGCCAGGTTAGCGGGGGGGCGAGTCGCAACACCGGGGAGCTGTTTTTT.

The chain carries TRBV2 and TRBJ2-1; perhaps TRBD1 as D (5 bases). This CDR3 spans 14 amino acids. V was shortened by 3 bases and J by 6 bases, with 12 bases between the two germline ends. Germline V gives CDR1 SNHLY, CDR2 FYNNEI. The CDR3 nucleotides are TGTGCCAGCAGTGATGGGGCGAGACGCAATGAGCAGTTCTTC. Protein product: CASSDGARRNEQFF.

The chain couples TRBV15 to TRBJ2-5, with D maybe TRBD1 (6 bases). The CDR3 has 12 residues. Trimming removed 6 bases at V and 3 bases at J, with 8 bases between. CDR1 and CDR2 from the germline V gene are LNHNV and YYDKDF (reference sequence). The CDR3, as DNA: TGTGCCACCAGAGAGGGGGAAGAGACCCAGTACTTC. It codes for CATREGEETQYF.

The V call is TRBV18, the J call TRBJ1-1; D perhaps matches TRBD1 (6 bases). This CDR3 spans 18 amino acids. Trimming removed 2 bases at V and 3 bases at J, with 22 bases between. Germline loops: CDR1 KGHSH, CDR2 LQKENI. CDR3 sequence reads: CASSPGVGATYVDTEAFF. The CDR3, as DNA: TGTGCCAGCTCACCAGGTGTGGGGGCTACGTATGTGGACACTGAAGCTTTCTTT.

This clone was seen a single time. This chain links TRBV5-6 with TRBJ1-4; a weak D match, TRBD1 (5 bases). CDR1 SGHDT and CDR2 YYEEEE come from the germline V gene. Between the trimmed V and J ends, which lost 0 bases and 8 bases, there was a span of 11 bases. This CDR3 is 14 amino acids long. CDR3 DNA sequence: TGTGCCAGCAGCTTGGTGTCGGGGGGAGAAAAACTGTTTTTT. Residues: CASSLVSGGEKLFF.

The V and J genes are TRBV15 and TRBJ2-1; 7 bases match TRBD2. Germline values: CDR1 LNHNV, CDR2 YYDKDF (reference sequence). J gave up 6 bases and V 1 base, and 12 bases lay outside the gene matches. The CDR3 extends over 17 amino acids. The CDR3 loop reads CATSRGGGRARLNEQFF. The CDR3 DNA sequence: TGTGCCACCAGCAGAGGGGGAGGGAGGGCCCGACTCAATGAGCAGTTCTTC.

This clone appeared a few times. The V call is TRBV5-1, the J call TRBJ1-2; D is unclear. Trimming left V 0 bases short and J 7 bases short, with 16 bases between. The V gene's germline CDR1 is SGHRS and CDR2 YFSETQ. CDR3 size: 15 residues. In DNA, the CDR3 is TGCGCCAGCAGCTTGGAAGCCGTTGCCGGGTTTGGCTACACCTTC. Translating gives CASSLEAVAGFGYTF. The whole variable domain, filled in from reference TRBV5-1 and TRBJ1-2, reads KAGVTQTPRYLIKTRGQQVTLSCSPISGHRSVSWYQQTPGQGLQFLFEYFSETQRNKGNFPGRFSGRQFSNSRSEMNVSTLELGDSALYLCASSLEAVAGFGYTFGSGTRLTVV.

The chain has TRBV19 and TRBJ1-2, with D possibly TRBD1 on 6 matching bases. Germline assignment: CDR1 LNHDA and CDR2 SQIVND (reference sequence). This CDR3 is built from 16 residues. V gave up 1 base and J gave up 4 bases, with 16 bases separating them. The CDR3 sequence is CASSIAAGGRVYGYTF. CDR3 coding DNA: TGTGCCAGTAGTATAGCCGCGGGGGGGCGCGTCTATGGCTACACCTTC.

The chain carries TRBV3-1 (or the pseudogene TRBV3-2) and TRBJ1-6, with no clear D. The CDR3 totals 14 residues. The V end lost 4 bases, the J end lost 8 bases, and 12 bases lay between the germline ends. Germline V lookup: CDR1 LGHDT, CDR2 YNNKEL (reference sequence). The CDR3 DNA follows: TGTGCCAGCAGCCGAGGAAGTGAGGATTCACCCCTCCACTTT. Translating gives CASSRGSEDSPLHF.

V gene TRBV15 combines with J gene TRBJ1-1; D not certain. There are 14 residues in the CDR3. V was clipped by 4 bases and J by 3 bases, with 12 bases between them. Germline V gene lookup returns CDR1 LNHNV and CDR2 YYDKDF (reference sequence). Here the CDR3 DNA reads TGTGCCACCAGCAACCCGGGGTTTTACACTGAAGCTTTCTTT. Translation gives CATSNPGFYTEAFF.

In its sample, this clone was seen a few times. This rearrangement joins TRBV7-3 to TRBJ2-3, with D uncertain. The germline V and J ends were trimmed by 2 bases and 8 bases, with 11 bases remaining between them. Germline V gene sequence: CDR1 SGHTA, CDR2 FQGTGA. The CDR3 covers 13 residues. The DNA of the CDR3 is TGTGCCAGCAGCTTAGATCGGTTCGGTACGCAGTATTTT. Protein product: CASSLDRFGTQYF.

This chain links TRBV28 with TRBJ1-6; D unresolved. The CDR3 extends over 14 amino acids. V was pared by 6 bases and J by 9 bases, with 15 bases between. The germline gives CDR1 MDHEN, CDR2 SYDVKM. The CDR3 DNA follows: TGTGCCAGCAGATTACACGCGGAAATTTCACCCCTCCACTTT. This gives the protein CASRLHAEISPLHF.

This chain joins TRBV5-1 and TRBJ1-2; the match to TRBD1 covers 9 bases. From germline, CDR1 is SGHRS and CDR2 YFSETQ. The ends lost 5 bases at V and 4 bases at J; junction bases unmatched: 12. The CDR3 has 16 residues. CDR3 loop: CASSQLTGGWIYGYTF. The CDR3 nucleotides are TGCGCCAGCAGTCAATTGACAGGGGGATGGATCTATGGCTACACCTTC. Full variable domain (remainder filled in from reference TRBV5-1 and TRBJ1-2): KAGVTQTPRYLIKTRGQQVTLSCSPISGHRSVSWYQQTPGQGLQFLFEYFSETQRNKGNFPGRFSGRQFSNSRSEMNVSTLELGDSALYLCASSQLTGGWIYGYTFGSGTRLTVV.

The chain recombines TRBV9 with TRBJ2-3; the match to TRBD2 covers 14 bases. Germline CDR1 and CDR2: SGDLS and YYNGEE. The CDR3 runs to 17 residues. J lost 4 bases, V lost 0 bases, and 4 bases had no gene match. CDR3 region: CASSVGTSGRRADTQYF. CDR3 nucleotides: TGTGCCAGCAGCGTAGGGACTAGCGGGAGGAGGGCAGATACGCAGTATTTT.

The chain links TRBV23-1 to TRBJ2-6; no clear D. TRBV23-1 is placed among ORFs of uncertain function. This CDR3 region has 16 residues. The V gene lost 0 bases and the J gene lost 10 bases, with 16 bases spanning the gap. The DNA for the CDR3 is TGCGCCAGCAGTCAATCGACTCTGATAGTTGAGAACGTCCTGACTTTC. Translated: CASSQSTLIVENVLTF.

This chain joins TRBV4-3 and TRBJ2-7, with TRBD1 matching over 7 bases. The CDR3 sequence is 14 residues long. Germline assignment: CDR1 LGHNA and CDR2 YSLEER. Trimming cost V 3 bases and J 4 bases; bases outside gene matches: 6. The CDR3 DNA reads TGCGCCAGCAGCCATCGGACAGGAAGTTACGAGCAGTACTTC. Translated, it gives CASSHRTGSYEQYF.

The CDR3: CASSSGQVLREQYF. Here the CDR3 DNA reads TGTGCCAGCAGCTCTGGACAGGTGCTTAGGGAGCAGTACTTC. The genes are TRBV7-8 and TRBJ2-7, with TRBD1 identical over 7 bases. The length of the CDR3 is 14 residues. Germline lookup yields CDR1 SGHVS and CDR2 FQNEAQ. Trimming at V came to 4 bases and at J to 7 bases, leaving 10 bases not matched to a gene.

This sequence joins TRBV5-1 and TRBJ1-2, with 8 bases matching TRBD1. The CDR3 is made up of 14 amino acids. CDR1 is SGHRS and CDR2 is YFSETQ in the germline V gene. The V gene end was trimmed by 3 bases and the J gene end by 8 bases; junction bases not matched to a gene: 9. Here the CDR3 DNA reads TGCGCCAGCAGCTATGGACAGGGTCCGGCGGGCTACACCTTC. Encoded protein: CASSYGQGPAGYTF.

This chain joins TRBV3-1 (or the pseudogene TRBV3-2) and TRBJ2-3, with D tentatively TRBD2 (5 bases). CDR3 size: 15 residues. Germline loops: CDR1 LGHDT, CDR2 YNNKEL (reference sequence). The germline V and J ends were trimmed by 2 bases and 2 bases, with 11 bases remaining between them. The CDR3 spells CASSQSSNPTDTQYF. In DNA, the CDR3 is TGTGCCAGCAGCCAATCTAGCAACCCCACAGATACGCAGTATTTT.

The V call is TRBV10-3, the J call TRBJ2-7; tentatively, D is TRBD1 (6 bases). V lost 6 bases and J lost 3, with 18 bases in between. Per germline, CDR1 ENHRY and CDR2 SYGVKD. This CDR3 region has 15 residues. CDR3 sequence (DNA): TGTGCCATCAGCGACTTCACAGGGAGTAACTACGAGCAGTACTTC. It yields the protein CAISDFTGSNYEQYF.

The V call is TRBV3-1 (or the pseudogene TRBV3-2), the J call TRBJ1-2; weak D call: TRBD1 (5 bases). The V and J ends lost 0 bases and 9 bases respectively, with 11 bases between them. The CDR3 contains 13 residues. Germline V CDR1 and CDR2: LGHDT, YNNKEL (reference sequence). CDR3: CASSQEGVWRYTF. DNA of the CDR3: TGTGCCAGCAGCCAAGAAGGGGTTTGGCGCTACACCTTC.

This sequence joins TRBV2 and TRBJ1-3, with a tentative D call TRBD1 (5 bases). The V end was cut by 6 bases, the J end by 1 base, with 25 bases between. The CDR3 totals 19 residues. Germline CDR1 is SNHLY and CDR2 is FYNNEI. The CDR3 coding sequence is TGTGCCAGCAGCTTCCGGGATTCGGGGCGGGGATGGTCTGGAAACACCATATATTTT. Protein sequence: CASSFRDSGRGWSGNTIYF.

This clone was detected a few times. The chain joins TRBV11-2 to TRBJ1-4, with a tentative D call TRBD1 (5 bases). Deletions cut 5 bases from V and 0 bases from J, with 13 bases between. The CDR3 sequence is 16 residues long. CDR1 is SGHAT and CDR2 is FQNNGV in the germline V gene. In DNA form, the CDR3 reads TGTGCCAGCAGCAGAGGGAGGGGCGCAACTAATGAAAAACTGTTTTTT. Protein product: CASSRGRGATNEKLFF.

The V and J genes are TRBV6-2 or TRBV6-3 and TRBJ2-5; a weak D match, TRBD1 (6 bases). Trimming removed 2 bases at V and 0 bases at J, with 16 bases between. CDR3 length equals 17 residues. Germline loops: CDR1 MNHEY, CDR2 SVGEGT. DNA of the CDR3: TGTGCCAGCAGTTACCCGTGGACAGCAAAAGACCAAGAGACCCAGTACTTC. Translation gives CASSYPWTAKDQETQYF.

This sequence joins TRBV19 and TRBJ2-3; D perhaps matches TRBD1 (5 bases). This CDR3 has 14 amino acids. The ends were cut back, 4 bases at V and 6 bases at J, with 14 bases in the middle. Germline V gene lookup returns CDR1 LNHDA and CDR2 SQIVND (reference sequence). The DNA of the CDR3 is TGTGCCAGTAGTAGCCAGTCAGGGCGTGATACGCAGTATTTT. Translated: CASSSQSGRDTQYF.

The chain couples TRBV2 to TRBJ1-1; D gene unclear. In germline, CDR1 is SNHLY, CDR2 FYNNEI. V lost 7 bases to trimming and J lost 1 base, with 10 bases between them. CDR3 size: 13 residues. The chain's CDR3 is CASNFYGNTEAFF. CDR3 DNA: TGTGCCAGCAATTTTTACGGGAACACTGAAGCTTTCTTT.

In nucleotides, the CDR3 is TGTGCCAGCAGTGAAAGGCTAGCGGCCTTGGGAGATACGCAGTATTTT. Translation: CASSERLAALGDTQYF. The rearrangement joins TRBV2 to TRBJ2-3; 7 bases agree with TRBD2. The J segment lost 5 bases and the V segment lost 2 bases, leaving 10 bases of the junction unmatched. Germline CDR1 SNHLY, CDR2 FYNNEI. The CDR3 length is 16 residues.

This chain uses TRBV6-5 with TRBJ1-1; D unclear. V was trimmed by 6 bases and J by 0 bases, leaving 11 bases between them. This CDR3 is 14 amino acids long. CDR1 MNHEY and CDR2 SVGAGI come from the germline V gene. CDR3 sequence: CASRPIYMNTEAFF. CDR3 nucleotide sequence: TGTGCCAGCAGACCAATTTACATGAACACTGAAGCTTTCTTT.